These 25 T cell receptor beta chains share one sample of origin, sequenced in a study of cytomegalovirus exposure and HLA in healthy donors. Here immunoSEQ multiplex PCR was the method, and the copy in TCRdb shows in-frame clones only, minus some. Of some 150,000 clones in the sample, roughly 88% were seen once. Sequencing input: PBMCs. The receptors come from a woman aged 18 to 35 in good health and CMV-seropositive.

The chain combines TRBV7-2 with TRBJ2-3; a possible D gene is TRBD2 (6 bases). Germline V gene lookup returns CDR1 SGHTA and CDR2 FQGNSA. Trimming took 1 base from V and 0 from J, leaving 11 bases between them. This CDR3 comprises 16 residues. The CDR3 coding sequence is TGTGCCAGCAGCTTAGGACTAGAGGCTAGCACAGATACGCAGTATTTT. Its protein is CASSLGLEASTDTQYF.

The chain uses TRBV28 and TRBJ1-1; D might be TRBD1 (6 bases). With 6 bases removed from V and 8 bases from J, the gap between germline ends came to 16 bases. CDR1 and CDR2 from the germline V gene are MDHEN and SYDVKM. This CDR3 spans 13 amino acids. CDR3 loop: CASSKGDRREAFF. The CDR3 bases are TGTGCCAGCAGCAAAGGTGACAGGCGAGAAGCTTTCTTT.

This chain links TRBV5-6 with TRBJ1-2, with no clear D. The CDR3 is made up of 14 amino acids. With 0 bases removed from V and 0 bases from J, the gap between germline ends came to 6 bases. CDR1 is SGHDT, CDR2 YYEEEE, per germline. The CDR3 region has the DNA TGTGCCAGCAGCTTGGACACAACTAACTATGGCTACACCTTC. Translated: CASSLDTTNYGYTF.

CDR3 residues: CASKERSTNEKLFF. CDR3 DNA sequence: TGTGCCAGTAAAGAGAGGTCAACTAATGAAAAACTGTTTTTT. The rearrangement links TRBV19 to TRBJ1-4; D ambiguous. The CDR3 has 14 amino acids. Germline V gene data show CDR1 as LNHDA and CDR2 as SQIVND (reference sequence). V was shortened by 7 bases and J by 0 bases, with 9 bases between the two germline ends.

CDR3 nucleotide sequence: TGTGCCATCAGTGGGGGACAGGCGAGAGATGGCTACACCTTC. Amino acids: CAISGGQARDGYTF. The J gene is TRBJ1-2, the V gene TRBV10-3; 8 bases fit TRBD1. This CDR3 has 14 amino acids. Germline CDR1 ENHRY, CDR2 SYGVKD. With 4 bases clipped from V and 6 bases from J, the junction kept 7 bases outside the gene matches.

V and J are TRBV6-5 and TRBJ2-2; no definite D call. V lost 0 bases and J 7 bases, leaving 6 bases between the germline ends. This CDR3 has 13 residues. The germline V gene encodes CDR1 MNHEY and CDR2 SVGAGI. CDR3 residues: CASSYSISGELFF. The CDR3 DNA reads as TGTGCCAGCAGTTACTCGATTAGCGGGGAGCTGTTTTTT.

The chain has TRBV30 and TRBJ1-5, with 8 bases matching TRBD1. The CDR3 loop spans 13 amino acids. J was trimmed by 6 bases and V by 2 bases; bases with no gene match: 3. The germline V gene has CDR1 GTSNPN and CDR2 SVGIG (reference sequence). The CDR3 nucleotides read TGTGCCTGGAGTCTCGGACAGGGTCAGCCCCAGCATTTT. Protein product: CAWSLGQGQPQHF. Variable domain in full (rest from reference TRBV30 and TRBJ1-5): SQTIHQWPATLVQPVGSPLSLECTVEGTSNPNLYWYRQAAGRGLQLLFYSVGIGQISSEVPQNLSASRPQDRQFILSSKKLLLSDSGFYLCAWSLGQGQPQHFGDGTRLSIL.

The rearrangement uses TRBV28 and TRBJ2-1, with TRBD1 identical over 11 bases. The V and J ends lost 5 bases and 7 bases, in that order; junction bases with no gene match: 10. Germline lookup yields CDR1 MDHEN and CDR2 SYDVKM. The CDR3 spans 16 residues. CDR3 DNA sequence: TGTGCCAGCAGTCCCCAACCGGGACAGGGGGTGAATGAGCAGTTCTTC. The encoded protein is CASSPQPGQGVNEQFF.

The CDR3, as DNA: TGTGCCACCGCGAAAGGGGGAGGGTTGTCAGATACGCAGTATTTT. It is translated as CATAKGGGLSDTQYF. The V and J genes are TRBV28 and TRBJ2-3, with D tentatively TRBD2 (7 bases). This CDR3 has 15 residues. Germline lookup yields CDR1 MDHEN and CDR2 SYDVKM. Trimming pared 10 bases from V and 4 bases from J, leaving 21 bases between.

V gene TRBV11-2 combines with J gene TRBJ2-7; 9 bases map to TRBD1. CDR1 is SGHAT and CDR2 is FQNNGV in the germline V gene. The CDR3 spans 14 residues. Trimming at V came to 5 bases and at J to 6 bases, leaving 8 bases not matched to a gene. In DNA form, the CDR3 reads TGTGCCAGCAGCACCGGGACAGGGTCGTCCGAGCAGTACTTC. It codes for CASSTGTGSSEQYF.

This rearrangement joins TRBV18 to TRBJ2-7, with a possible D match to TRBD1 (7 bases). The CDR3 runs to 13 residues. V was cut by 6 bases and J by 1 base, with 10 bases left in between. Germline V gene sequence: CDR1 KGHSH, CDR2 LQKENI. The CDR3 DNA is TGTGCCAGCTCGCGGGGACAGTCCTACGAGCAGTACTTC. It codes for CASSRGQSYEQYF. Using reference TRBV18 and TRBJ2-7 for the parts outside the CDR3, the full variable domain is NAGVMQNPRHLVRRRGQEARLRCSPMKGHSHVYWYRQLPEEGLKFMVYLQKENIIDESGMPKERFSAEFPKEGPSILRIQQVVRGDSAAYFCASSRGQSYEQYFGPGTRLTVT.

In its sample, this clone was seen once. The genes are TRBV5-8 and TRBJ2-7; possible D gene TRBD2, 5 bases. V gave up 5 bases and J gave up 1 base, with 10 bases separating them. Germline V gives CDR1 SGHTS, CDR2 YDEGEE. The CDR3 consists of 13 residues. CDR3 sequence: CASRGGGSYEQYF. CDR3 DNA sequence: TGTGCCAGCAGGGGTGGCGGGTCCTACGAGCAGTACTTC.

The genes are TRBV6-1 and TRBJ1-2; D possibly corresponds to TRBD1 (5 bases). The CDR3 runs 14 residues. Trimming shortened V by 1 base and J by 4 bases, and 10 bases separated the two germline ends. Germline CDR1 MNHNS, CDR2 SASEGT. CDR3 loop: CASSEEGEIYGYTF. DNA for the CDR3: TGTGCCAGCAGTGAAGAAGGGGAAATCTATGGCTACACCTTC.

The gene calls are TRBV7-9 and TRBJ1-5, with D perhaps TRBD1 (5 bases). This CDR3 has 14 amino acids. Germline V gene sequence: CDR1 SEHNR, CDR2 FQNEAQ (reference sequence). Trimming removed 2 bases at V and 1 base at J, with 6 bases between. In DNA form, the CDR3 reads TGTGCCAGCAGCTTAAGGGGAAGCAATCAGCCCCAGCATTTT. It encodes CASSLRGSNQPQHF.

This chain links TRBV5-1 with TRBJ2-7; 8 bases line up with TRBD2. CDR3 length equals 15 residues. Germline values: CDR1 SGHRS, CDR2 YFSETQ. Trimming removed 4 bases from V and 2 bases from J; junction bases left unmatched: 8. The CDR3 sequence is CASSPTSGPPYEQYF. DNA for the CDR3: TGCGCCAGCAGCCCAACTAGCGGACCTCCCTACGAGCAGTACTTC.

CDR3 nucleotide sequence: TGCGCCAGCAGCCAAAATATGAACACTGAAGCTTTCTTT. Translated: CASSQNMNTEAFF. The V gene is TRBV4-1, the J gene TRBJ1-1, with D unresolved. V was shortened by 2 bases and J by 0 bases, with 4 bases between the two germline ends. The germline CDR1 and CDR2 sequences are MGHRA and YSYEKL. The CDR3 loop spans 13 amino acids.

The chain joins TRBV5-4 to TRBJ1-2; no definite D call. The CDR3 spans 16 residues. V lost 2 bases and J 8 bases, leaving 22 bases between the germline ends. Per the germline V gene, CDR1 is SGHNT and CDR2 is YYREEE (reference sequence). The CDR3, as DNA: TGTGCCAGCAGCTTTTGGGCCTTACTGGACTCGAGGGGCTACACCTTC. Translation gives CASSFWALLDSRGYTF.

The sample holds one count of this clone. The J gene is TRBJ2-7, the V gene TRBV6-1; D may be TRBD1 (5 bases). The CDR3 covers 15 residues. Germline CDR1 MNHNS, CDR2 SASEGT. Deletions cut 2 bases from V and 9 bases from J, with 20 bases between. CDR3 sequence (DNA): TGTGCCAGCAGTGAATTTGGGGCTTTCATGGACGGGCAGTACTTC. Its translation: CASSEFGAFMDGQYF.

This chain connects TRBV5-8 to TRBJ1-2, with 10 bases fitting TRBD1. With V trimmed by 3 bases and J by 7 bases, 9 bases remained unmatched. The germline V gene has CDR1 SGHTS and CDR2 YDEGEE. The CDR3 is 15 residues long. In nucleotides, the CDR3 is TGTGCCAGCAGCTCAGGGACAGGGGTGTACCGTGGCTACACCTTC. Its translation: CASSSGTGVYRGYTF.

Details on this clone: The same CDR3 arises from other DNA sequences in this sample as well. V gene TRBV5-6 combines with J gene TRBJ2-7; 14 nucleotides align to TRBD2. The CDR3 loop spans 15 amino acids. Unmatched junction bases numbered 3, after V lost 4 bases and J lost 3 bases. Germline V lookup: CDR1 SGHDT, CDR2 YYEEEE. The CDR3 spells CASSLGLAGVYEQYF. The CDR3 bases are TGTGCCAGCAGCCTGGGACTAGCGGGGGTCTACGAGCAGTACTTC.

V and J are TRBV5-1 and TRBJ2-1; D gene ambiguous. V lost 5 bases and J 2 bases, leaving 8 bases between the germline ends. The CDR3 covers 13 residues. In germline, CDR1 is SGHRS, CDR2 YFSETQ. The CDR3 region is CASRIVAYNEQFF. The CDR3 nucleotides are TGCGCCAGCAGAATTGTAGCCTACAATGAGCAGTTCTTC.

The count of this clone is one. The rearrangement links TRBV7-8 to TRBJ2-2; 7 positions match TRBD2. Germline V gene sequence: CDR1 SGHVS, CDR2 FQNEAQ. The V segment lost 5 bases and the J segment 0 bases; nucleotides outside the gene matches: 9. This CDR3 is 17 amino acids long. This chain's CDR3 is CASSLGGGPANTGELFF. CDR3 nucleotides: TGTGCCAGCAGCCTGGGGGGGGGACCCGCGAACACCGGGGAGCTGTTTTTT. The full variable domain, its missing parts supplied by reference TRBV7-8 and TRBJ2-2, is GAGVSQSPRYKVAKRGQDVALRCDPISGHVSLFWYQQALGQGPEFLTYFQNEAQLDKSGLPSDRFFAERPEGSVSTLKIQRTQQEDSAVYLCASSLGGGPANTGELFFGEGSRLTVL.

The chain recombines TRBV6-5 with TRBJ1-6; weak D call: TRBD1 (6 bases). Trimming took 7 bases from V and 13 from J, leaving 20 bases between them. The CDR3 consists of 14 residues. Germline loops: CDR1 MNHEY, CDR2 SVGAGI. The CDR3 DNA reads TGTGCCAGCAAAACTCAGGGGCCAGTTGTGCCCCTCCACTTT. Amino acids: CASKTQGPVVPLHF.

The chain links TRBV10-3 to TRBJ1-2; 7 bases align to TRBD1. Trimming at V came to 11 bases and at J to 5 bases, leaving 14 bases not matched to a gene. This CDR3 is built from 14 residues. The germline CDR1 and CDR2 sequences are ENHRY and SYGVKD. CDR3 DNA: TGTGCCCAAGATTTTCCGGGACAGAGATATGGCTACACCTTC. This codes for CAQDFPGQRYGYTF.

The V and J genes are TRBV19 and TRBJ2-3; TRBD2 aligns across 8 bases. This CDR3 is built from 14 residues. Trimming at V came to 4 bases and at J to 4 bases, leaving 4 bases not matched to a gene. Germline CDR1 and CDR2: LNHDA and SQIVND (reference sequence). The CDR3 nucleotides read TGTGCCAGTAGTACCAGCGGGGGACCAGATACGCAGTATTTT. Its translation: CASSTSGGPDTQYF.